This entry features one T cell receptor beta chain sequence. The data belong to a study of blood T cell repertoires in COVID-19. Turning to the study itself: T cells, B-cell-depleted T cells, or PBMCs supplied cDNA or gDNA.

This CDR3 has 12 amino acids. Germline trimming cut 4 bases from V and 15 bases from J; bases unmatched to any gene: 7. The V gene's germline CDR1 is SGHNT and CDR2 YYREEE (reference sequence). Cohort 3 recovered donors had two negative PCRs, clearance, or symptom resolution. Original analysis: Counts of nucleated cells, estimated from reference gene primer amplification, were obtained. Method: immunoSEQ multiplex PCR; TCRdb's copy keeps in-frame clones and lacks some. D and trimming come from the DNA, and the V and J calls and clone size come from that table. This repertoire shows under 300,000 clones, approximately 90% found once; its top ten account for over 2%.

The gene calls are TRBV5-4 and TRBJ1-4; TRBD1 agrees at 9 bases. The TCR originated in a woman between 18 and 29 years old who had recovered from COVID-19. Sample: PBMCs or T cells enriched from blood (not recorded which). CDR3 sequence: CASSGGRTGVFF. As DNA, the CDR3 is TGTGCCAGCAGCGGCGGACGGACAGGGGTGTTTTTT.